This T cell receptor (beta chain) was found in a study of shared clonotypes between healthy human individuals. In germline, CDR1 is SEHNR, CDR2 FQNEAQ (reference sequence). V lost 3 bases to trimming and J lost 5 bases; unmatched junction nucleotides: 8. The CDR3 runs 16 residues. Assay: immunoSEQ multiplex PCR; the TCRdb copy retains only in-frame clones and omits some. The sample includes more than 850,000 clones, about 84% of them seen just once. The chain carries TRBV7-9 and TRBJ2-5, with 11 bases matching TRBD2. The sequence came from a man between 18 and 29 years old in good health. Some clones in this sample may be carry-over from other donors' samples. Sequenced: memory CD4+ T cells from PBMCs. Subset here: CD45RA-negative fraction. The CDR3 sequence is CASSFFVTSGMETQYF. The CDR3 DNA is TGTGCCAGCAGCTTTTTTGTGACTAGCGGGATGGAGACCCAGTACTTC. Supplemented by reference TRBV7-9 and TRBJ2-5, the full variable domain reads DTGVSQNPRHKITKRGQNVTFRCDPISEHNRLYWYRQTLGQGPEFLTYFQNEAQLEKSRLLSDRFSAERPKGSFSTLEIQRTEQGDSAMYLCASSFFVTSGMETQYFGPGTRLLVL.